Sequencing of this TCR beta chain was carried out in a study of OX40 agonist ivuxolimab in advanced cancers. Unmatched junction bases numbered 11, after V lost 6 bases and J lost 6 bases. CDR1 and CDR2 from the germline V gene are SEHNR and FQNEAQ (reference sequence). This CDR3 contains 16 residues. Systemic immunosuppression or autoimmune disease history was grounds to exclude patients. The method was immunoSEQ multiplex PCR; TCRdb's version includes in-frame clones alone and lacks a portion of them. The sample contains about 110,000 clones, 91% of which appear only once. This specimen consisted of CD4+ or CD8+ T cells sorted from blood, obtained in a trial of the OX40 agonist ivuxolimab. The chain links TRBV7-9 to TRBJ2-1; 10 nucleotides align to TRBD2. The sequence came from an adult with an advanced solid tumor such as melanoma, head and neck, liver or kidney cancer. CDR3 DNA: TGTGCCAGCAGTGGAAGGGAGCTAGCGGGAGTCAATGAGCAGTTCTTC. This encodes CASSGRELAGVNEQFF.